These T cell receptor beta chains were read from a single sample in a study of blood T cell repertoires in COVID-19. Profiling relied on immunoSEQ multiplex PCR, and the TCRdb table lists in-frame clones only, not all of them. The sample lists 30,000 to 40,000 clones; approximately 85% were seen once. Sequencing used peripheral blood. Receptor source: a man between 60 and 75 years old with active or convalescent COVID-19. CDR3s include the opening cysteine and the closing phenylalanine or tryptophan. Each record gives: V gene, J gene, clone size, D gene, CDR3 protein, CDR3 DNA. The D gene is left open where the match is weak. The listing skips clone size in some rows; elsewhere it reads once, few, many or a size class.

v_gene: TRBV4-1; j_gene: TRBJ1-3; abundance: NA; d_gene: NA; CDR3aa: CASSQEGRKMGNTIYF; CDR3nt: TGCGCCAGCAGCCAAGAGGGCAGAAAAATGGGAAACACCATATATTTT
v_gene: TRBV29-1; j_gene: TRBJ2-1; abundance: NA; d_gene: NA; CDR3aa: CSVVRGSVNEQFF; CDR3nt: TGCAGCGTTGTTCGGGGTTCAGTTAATGAGCAGTTCTTC
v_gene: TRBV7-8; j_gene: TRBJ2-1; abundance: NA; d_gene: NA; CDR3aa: CASSLGLGISYNEQFF; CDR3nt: TGTGCCAGCAGCCTGGGACTGGGGATATCCTACAATGAGCAGTTCTTC
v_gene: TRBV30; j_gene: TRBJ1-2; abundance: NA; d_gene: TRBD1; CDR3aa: CACTTNRGIGGYTF; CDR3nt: TGTGCCTGCACCACAAACAGGGGAATAGGAGGCTACACCTTC
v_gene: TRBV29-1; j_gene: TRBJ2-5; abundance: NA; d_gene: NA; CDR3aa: CSANPTGRETQYF; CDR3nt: TGCAGCGCCAACCCCACGGGGAGAGAGACCCAGTACTTC
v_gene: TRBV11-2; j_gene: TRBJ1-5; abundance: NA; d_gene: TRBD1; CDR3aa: CASSLLTGVEPQHF; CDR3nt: TGTGCCAGCAGCTTATTGACAGGGGTTGAGCCCCAGCATTTT
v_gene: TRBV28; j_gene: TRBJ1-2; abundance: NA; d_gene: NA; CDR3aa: CASSELQGLLANYGYTF; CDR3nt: TGTGCCAGCAGCGAGCTTCAGGGATTGCTAGCGAACTATGGCTACACCTTC
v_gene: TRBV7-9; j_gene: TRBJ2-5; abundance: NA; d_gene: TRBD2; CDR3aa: CASSRTSGGPQETQYF; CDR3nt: TGTGCCAGCAGCAGGACTAGCGGGGGTCCCCAAGAGACCCAGTACTTC
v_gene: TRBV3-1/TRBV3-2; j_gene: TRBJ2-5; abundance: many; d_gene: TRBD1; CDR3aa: CASTWTGAQETQYF; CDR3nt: TGTGCCAGCACCTGGACAGGGGCGCAAGAGACCCAGTACTTC
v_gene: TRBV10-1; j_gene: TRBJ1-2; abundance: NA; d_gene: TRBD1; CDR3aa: CASSVLRQGAGGYTF; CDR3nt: TGCGCCAGCAGTGTCCTTCGACAGGGGGCAGGTGGCTACACCTTC
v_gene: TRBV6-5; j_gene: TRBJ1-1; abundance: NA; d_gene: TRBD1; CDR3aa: CASSYSPGGTRAFF; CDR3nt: TGTGCCAGCAGTTACTCCCCAGGGGGTACGCGGGCTTTCTTT
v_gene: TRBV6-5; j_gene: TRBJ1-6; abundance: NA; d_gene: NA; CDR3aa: CASNDRSGSPLHF; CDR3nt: TGTGCCAGCAACGACAGGAGTGGTTCACCCCTCCACTTT
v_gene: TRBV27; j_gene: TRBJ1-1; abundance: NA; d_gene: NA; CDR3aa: CASSPWVGHGAFF; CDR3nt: TGTGCCAGCAGCCCCTGGGTGGGACATGGAGCTTTCTTT
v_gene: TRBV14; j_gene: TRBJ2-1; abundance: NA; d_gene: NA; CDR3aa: CASSQGSSYNEQFF; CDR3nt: TGTGCCAGCAGCCAGGGGAGCTCCTACAATGAGCAGTTCTTC
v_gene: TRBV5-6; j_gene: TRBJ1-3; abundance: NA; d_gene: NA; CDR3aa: CASSLVDSSGNTIYF; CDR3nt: TGTGCCAGCAGCTTGGTGGACAGCTCTGGAAACACCATATATTTT
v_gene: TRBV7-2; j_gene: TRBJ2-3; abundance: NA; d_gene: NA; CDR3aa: CASRLGGQNTDTQYF; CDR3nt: TGTGCCAGCAGGCTGGGGGGACAGAACACAGATACGCAGTATTTT
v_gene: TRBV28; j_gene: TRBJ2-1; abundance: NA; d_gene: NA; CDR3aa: CASQYLRGSSYNEQFF; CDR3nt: TGTGCCAGCCAGTACCTCCGCGGAAGCTCCTACAATGAGCAGTTCTTC
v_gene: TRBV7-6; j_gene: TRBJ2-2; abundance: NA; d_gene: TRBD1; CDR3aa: CASSPHPLDRVSTGELFF; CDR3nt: TGTGCCAGCAGCCCACACCCCCTGGACAGGGTCAGTACCGGGGAGCTGTTTTTT
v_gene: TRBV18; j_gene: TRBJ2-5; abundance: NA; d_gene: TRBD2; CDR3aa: CATREGETQYF; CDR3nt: TGTGCCACCCGGGAGGGGGAGACCCAGTACTTC
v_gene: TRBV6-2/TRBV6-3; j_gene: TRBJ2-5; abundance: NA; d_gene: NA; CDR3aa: CASSRPQATQYF; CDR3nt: TGTGCCAGCAGTCGCCCCCAAGCGACCCAGTACTTC
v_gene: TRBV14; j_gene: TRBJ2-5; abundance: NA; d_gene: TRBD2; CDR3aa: CASSQLVGLAGGVQETQYF; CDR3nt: TGTGCCAGCAGCCAATTAGTGGGACTAGCGGGAGGGGTTCAAGAGACCCAGTACTTC
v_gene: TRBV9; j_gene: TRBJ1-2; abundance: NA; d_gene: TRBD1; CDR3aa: CASSNPGQGKNRNYGYTF; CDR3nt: TGTGCCAGCAGCAACCCGGGACAGGGAAAGAACCGGAACTATGGCTACACCTTC
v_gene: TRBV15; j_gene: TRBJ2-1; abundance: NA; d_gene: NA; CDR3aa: CATSRQDRIQFF; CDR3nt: TGTGCCACCAGCAGACAAGACAGGATTCAGTTCTTC
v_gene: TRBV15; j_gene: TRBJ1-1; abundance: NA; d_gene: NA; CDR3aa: CATSRDLGLEAFF; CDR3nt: TGTGCCACCAGCAGAGATCTGGGGCTTGAAGCTTTCTTT
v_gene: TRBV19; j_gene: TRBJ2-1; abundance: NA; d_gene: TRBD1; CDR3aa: CASAGQGDWSYNEQFF; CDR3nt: TGTGCCAGTGCGGGACAGGGGGATTGGTCCTACAATGAGCAGTTCTTC
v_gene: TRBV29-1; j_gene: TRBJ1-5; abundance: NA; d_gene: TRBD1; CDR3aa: CSVATGTDNQPQHF; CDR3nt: TGCAGCGTAGCCACCGGGACAGACAATCAGCCCCAGCATTTT
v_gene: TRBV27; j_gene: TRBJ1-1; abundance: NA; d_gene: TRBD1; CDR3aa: CASSFYSQGRETEAFF; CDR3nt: TGTGCCAGCAGTTTTTACTCACAGGGGCGGGAAACTGAAGCTTTCTTT
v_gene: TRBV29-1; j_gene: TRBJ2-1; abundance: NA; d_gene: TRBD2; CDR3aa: CSVPSSGGQYNEQFF; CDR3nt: TGCAGCGTCCCAAGCTCGGGGGGGCAATACAATGAGCAGTTCTTC
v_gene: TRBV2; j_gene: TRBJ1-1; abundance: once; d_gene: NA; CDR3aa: CASRIAGAPTEAFF; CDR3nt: TGTGCCAGCAGAATCGCAGGGGCCCCCACTGAAGCTTTCTTT
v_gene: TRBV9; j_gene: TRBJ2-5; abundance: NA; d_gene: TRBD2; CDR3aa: CASSVGLAGGPETQYF; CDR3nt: TGTGCCAGCAGCGTAGGCCTAGCGGGGGGCCCAGAGACCCAGTACTTC
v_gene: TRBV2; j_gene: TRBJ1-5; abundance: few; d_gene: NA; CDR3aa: CASREGSNQPQHF; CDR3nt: TGTGCCAGCAGAGAGGGTAGCAATCAGCCCCAGCATTTT
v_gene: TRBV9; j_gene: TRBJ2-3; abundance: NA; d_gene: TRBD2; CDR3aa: CASSVGLAGGADTQYF; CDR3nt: TGTGCCAGCAGCGTAGGGCTAGCGGGTGGGGCAGATACGCAGTATTTT
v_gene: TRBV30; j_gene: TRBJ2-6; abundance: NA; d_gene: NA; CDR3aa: CAWTHLAGTGANVLTF; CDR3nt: TGTGCCTGGACTCATCTGGCGGGAACTGGGGCCAACGTCCTGACTTTC
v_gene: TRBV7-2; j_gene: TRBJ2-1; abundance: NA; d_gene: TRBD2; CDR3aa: CASSIGLAKNNEQFF; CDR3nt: TGTGCCAGCAGCATCGGACTAGCGAAGAACAATGAGCAGTTCTTC
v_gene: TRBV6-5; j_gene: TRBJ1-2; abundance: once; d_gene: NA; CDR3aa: CASSPAGRGGYTF; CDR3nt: TGTGCCAGCAGCCCGGCGGGAAGGGGAGGCTACACCTTC
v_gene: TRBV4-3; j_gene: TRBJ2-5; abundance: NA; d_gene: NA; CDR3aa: CASSQDSSMRETQYF; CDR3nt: TGCGCCAGCAGCCAAGATAGCAGTATGAGGGAGACCCAGTACTTC
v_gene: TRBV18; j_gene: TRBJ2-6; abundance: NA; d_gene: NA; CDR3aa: CASSRTDTSGANVLTF; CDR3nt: TGTGCCAGCTCACGAACTGATACCTCTGGGGCCAACGTCCTGACTTTC
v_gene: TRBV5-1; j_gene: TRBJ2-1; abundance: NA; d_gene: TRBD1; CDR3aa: CASRDHLVPGQGQGAYNEQFF; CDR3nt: TGCGCCAGCAGGGATCACCTCGTCCCGGGACAGGGACAAGGGGCCTACAATGAGCAGTTCTTC
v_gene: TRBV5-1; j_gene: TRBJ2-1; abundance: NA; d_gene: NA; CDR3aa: CASSSGVDEQFF; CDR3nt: TGCGCCAGCAGCTCAGGGGTGGATGAGCAGTTCTTC
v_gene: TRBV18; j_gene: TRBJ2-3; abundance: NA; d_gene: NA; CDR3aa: CASSLGRGTDTQYF; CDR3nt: TGTGCCAGCTCACTCGGCAGGGGCACAGATACGCAGTATTTT
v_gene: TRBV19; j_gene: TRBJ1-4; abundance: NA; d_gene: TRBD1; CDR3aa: CATRQGASEKLFF; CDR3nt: TGTGCCACCAGACAGGGGGCAAGCGAAAAACTGTTTTTT
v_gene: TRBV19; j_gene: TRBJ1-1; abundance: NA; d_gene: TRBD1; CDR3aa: CASSVRGMNTEAFF; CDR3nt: TGTGCCAGTAGTGTCAGGGGGATGAACACTGAAGCTTTCTTT
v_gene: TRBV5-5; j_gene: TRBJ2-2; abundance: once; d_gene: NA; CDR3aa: CASSFALRGGELFF; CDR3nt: TGTGCCAGCAGCTTCGCCCTCCGGGGCGGGGAGCTGTTTTTT
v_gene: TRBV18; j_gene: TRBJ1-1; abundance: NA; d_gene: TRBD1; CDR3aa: CASSRTGDLAEAFF; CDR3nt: TGTGCCAGCTCTCGCACAGGGGATCTCGCTGAAGCTTTCTTT
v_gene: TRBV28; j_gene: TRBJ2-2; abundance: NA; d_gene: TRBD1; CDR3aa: CASSLGQANTGELFF; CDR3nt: TGTGCCAGCAGTTTGGGACAGGCCAACACCGGGGAGCTGTTTTTT
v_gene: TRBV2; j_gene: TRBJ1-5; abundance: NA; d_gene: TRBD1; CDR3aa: CASSASQGNQPQHF; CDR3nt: TGTGCCAGCAGTGCTTCACAGGGGAATCAGCCCCAGCATTTT
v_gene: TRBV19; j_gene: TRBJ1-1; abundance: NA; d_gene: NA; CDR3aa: CASSIGQGIGNTEAFF; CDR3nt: TGTGCCAGTAGTATTGGGCAGGGCATCGGGAACACTGAAGCTTTCTTT
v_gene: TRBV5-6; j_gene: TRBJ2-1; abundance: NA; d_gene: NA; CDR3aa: CASSLGGLWNNEQFF; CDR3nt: TGTGCCAGCAGCTTGGGGGGCCTGTGGAACAATGAGCAGTTCTTC